The clone carrying this T cell receptor beta chain was found once. The antigen remains undetermined. Tens of thousands of productive templates were obtained per sample on average. Assay used: immunoSEQ multiplex PCR; TCRdb lists only in-frame clones, some missing. The data show about 4,300 clones, with 62% seen just once and roughly two fifths held by the top ten. This record comes from a study of STAT3 mutations in large granular lymphocyte leukemia. Overall study results and limits: After therapy, about 30% of the 18 patients switched clonotypes, all new clones STAT3 wild type. Suggested: STAT3 mutation was not the ancestral event for these clonal expansions. In some patients, a small highly pathogenic clone possibly went undetected. In T-cell large granular lymphocyte leukemia, about half of patients showed multiple immunodominant subclonotypes.

The CDR3 is 12 residues long. Trimming stripped 4 bases from V and 2 bases from J, with 6 bases between. CDR1 is SGHRS and CDR2 is YFSETQ in the germline V gene. The chain couples TRBV5-1 to TRBJ1-2, with TRBD1 as a possible D gene (5 bases). This TCR was recovered from a human donor with T large granular lymphocyte leukemia. Some clones in this sample may be carry-over from other donors' samples. Source material: PBMCs. CDR3 sequence (DNA): TGCGCCAGCAGCGGGGGAAACTATGGCTACACCTTC. It encodes CASSGGNYGYTF.